This is a list of T cell receptor beta chains from one sample in a study of T cells in localized non-small cell lung cancer. Generated by immunoSEQ multiplex PCR, the TCRdb table keeps only in-frame clones and is missing some. The sample includes 130,000 or so clones, 89% of them seen just once. Sequences were derived from peripheral blood, sampled before any cancer treatment. Receptors originate from a female donor older than 55 with stage I lung adenocarcinoma. The CDR3 runs from the conserved cysteine through the conserved F or W. The D gene is left open where the match is weak. Rows give clone size only sometimes, using once, few, many, or a class for an expanded clone.

>TRBJ2-3|TRBD1|TRBV5-1|-
TGCGCCAGCAGCAGCTCCGGGACAGACACAGATACGCAGTATTTT
CASSSSGTDTDTQYF
>TRBJ2-1|TRBD2|TRBV5-1|-
TGCGCCAGCAGCTTGACGACTAGCGGGAGTGTGTACAATGAGCAGTTCTTC
CASSLTTSGSVYNEQFF
>TRBJ2-7|TRBD2|TRBV27|-
TGTGCCAGCAGTGGTATTCGAGCGGGAGATAGCGAGCAGTACTTC
CASSGIRAGDSEQYF
>TRBJ1-3|-|TRBV14|-
TGTGCCAGCAGCCCCTCGGGGCAGCCAAACACCATATATTTT
CASSPSGQPNTIYF
>TRBJ2-5|TRBD2|TRBV15|-
TGTGCCACCAGCGGACGGACTAGCGGGAGCACCCAAGAGACCCAGTACTTC
CATSGRTSGSTQETQYF
>TRBJ2-1|TRBD2|TRBV6-5|-
TGTGCCAGCAGTTACCTTAGCGGGAAGTCCTACAATGAGCAGTTCTTC
CASSYLSGKSYNEQFF
>TRBJ2-6|-|TRBV19|-
TGTGCCAGTAGGAAAGACCGGACTGGGGCCAACGTCCTGACTTTC
CASRKDRTGANVLTF
>TRBJ1-5|TRBD1|TRBV28|few
TGTGCCAGCAGTACCCTGGGACAGGGGGCTGGTCAGCCCCAGCATTTT
CASSTLGQGAGQPQHF
>TRBJ2-1|TRBD2|TRBV7-2|-
TGTGCCAGCAGCCGCCGGGGGGGGAGGCTGGGTGAGCAGTTCTTC
CASSRRGGRLGEQFF
>TRBJ2-1|-|TRBV10-1|-
TGCGCCAGCAGTTATTCGCGGGTCTACAATGAGCAGTTCTTC
CASSYSRVYNEQFF
>TRBJ1-3|-|TRBV10-3|-
TGTGCCATCAGCGCCAACAGGGAAAGCTCTGGAAACACCATATATTTT
CAISANRESSGNTIYF
>TRBJ1-2|-|TRBV29-1|-
TGCAGCGTTGGGAGTGACAGCTATGGCTACACCTTC
CSVGSDSYGYTF